This T cell receptor beta chain is from a study of OX40 agonist ivuxolimab in advanced cancers. Study-wide findings and caveats: Clonal expansion from baseline to week 6 occurred in both CD4+ and CD8+ T cells.

The CDR3 consists of 15 residues. Trimming shortened V by 1 base and J by 3 bases, and 13 bases separated the two germline ends. Germline CDR1 SGHVS, CDR2 FQNEAQ. Profiled with immunoSEQ multiplex PCR; TCRdb holds only in-frame clones, not every one. Here the sample spans around 50,000 clones, just under 85% being singletons. In the case of this clone: Its target is unknown.

Autoimmune disease history or systemic immunosuppression excluded patients. The chain employs TRBV7-8 and TRBJ2-7; D might be TRBD1 (5 bases). This receptor was taken from an adult with an advanced solid tumor such as melanoma, head and neck, liver or kidney cancer. Here the sequenced sample was CD4+ or CD8+ T cells sorted from blood, taken in a trial of the OX40 agonist ivuxolimab. CDR3 protein: CASSLVGHRNYEQYF. CDR3 sequence (DNA): TGTGCCAGCAGCTTAGTAGGACACAGAAACTACGAGCAGTACTTC.